This TCR beta chain was captured by sequencing in a study of identical twins. CDR1 is ENHRY and CDR2 is SYGVKD in the germline V gene. The CDR3 spans 14 residues. V was cut by 7 bases and J by 6 bases, with 16 bases left in between. Study outcomes and limitations: Analyses of zero insertions could, in part, be confounded by invariant MAIT and iNKT cells.

This clonotype was counted only a few times. Its antigen is unknown. TCRdb reprocessed the 5' RACE reads with MiXCR, giving one entry per CDR3 protein. The sample carries 250,000 to 350,000 distinct CDR3 sequences, about 8.3% recorded once. The same sample was also used in a study of yellow fever vaccine responses in identical twins. This second report adds: The authors reported partly convergent, partly personalized vaccine responses in identical twins.

The V call is TRBV10-3, the J call TRBJ2-1, with D tentatively TRBD1 (5 bases). Sample: memory (CD45RO+) T cells sorted from blood. The receptor was derived from a woman aged 18-29 years in good health. CDR3 loop: CAIKTVPGPNEQFF. In DNA, the CDR3 is TGTGCCATCAAAACTGTGCCAGGGCCCAATGAGCAGTTCTTC.